Below, 24 T cell receptor beta chains from the same sample are listed, as sequenced in a study of shared clonotypes between healthy human individuals. TCRdb keeps only in-frame clones here, not all; method: immunoSEQ multiplex PCR. This sample has approximately 320,000 clones; around 86% occur once, and the top ten carry about a sixth. The sample comprised memory CD8+ T cells sorted from blood. Subset meaning: CD45RO+ cells pooled with CCR7-negative TemRA cells. The receptor set was obtained from a man between 18 and 35 years old in good health.

The CDR3 loop is CASSIAWGSSFYEQYF. CDR3 bases: TGTGCCAGTAGTATAGCGTGGGGGTCCTCGTTCTACGAGCAGTACTTC. The chain joins TRBV19 to TRBJ2-7; D might be TRBD1 or TRBD2, each matching 5 bases. Per germline, CDR1 LNHDA and CDR2 SQIVND (reference sequence). The CDR3 sequence is 16 residues long. Trimming removed 1 base at V and 3 bases at J, with 16 bases between.

This clone has just one count. The V gene is TRBV2, the J gene TRBJ1-1, with D maybe TRBD1 (5 bases). Germline V lookup: CDR1 SNHLY, CDR2 FYNNEI. The V end was cut by 6 bases, the J end by 1 base, with 9 bases between. The CDR3 contains 13 residues. CDR3 in amino acids: CASSLQGNTEAFF. CDR3 nucleotide sequence: TGTGCCAGCAGCCTCCAGGGGAACACTGAAGCTTTCTTT. Combining the CDR3 with reference TRBV2 and TRBJ1-1 gives the whole variable domain EPEVTQTPSHQVTQMGQEVILRCVPISNHLYFYWYRQILGQKVEFLVSFYNNEISEKSEIFDDQFSVERPDGSNFTLKIRSTKLEDSAMYFCASSLQGNTEAFFGQGTRLTVV.

The chain combines TRBV2 with TRBJ2-7; the match to TRBD2 covers 12 bases. Trimming at V came to 5 bases and at J to 6 bases, leaving 5 bases not matched to a gene. Germline CDR1 reads SNHLY; CDR2 reads FYNNEI. The CDR3 is made up of 14 amino acids. The CDR3 loop reads CASSPGLAGLEQYF. DNA of the CDR3: TGTGCCAGCAGTCCGGGACTAGCGGGTCTCGAGCAGTACTTC.

The chain has TRBV4-1 and TRBJ2-1, with D tentatively TRBD1 (5 bases). CDR1 MGHRA and CDR2 YSYEKL come from the germline V gene. The V end lost 3 bases, the J end lost 6 bases, and 9 bases lay between the germline ends. CDR3 length: 13 amino acids. The CDR3 spells CASSHRVGNEQFF. The CDR3 coding sequence is TGCGCCAGCAGCCACAGGGTCGGCAATGAGCAGTTCTTC.

This chain links TRBV6-5 with TRBJ2-3, with D possibly TRBD1 on 6 matching bases. This CDR3 region has 15 residues. The germline gives CDR1 MNHEY, CDR2 SVGAGI. Trimming pared 3 bases from V and 3 bases from J, leaving 13 bases between. The CDR3 sequence is CASSYGQRPTDTQYF. CDR3 DNA sequence: TGTGCCAGCAGTTATGGACAGCGCCCGACAGATACGCAGTATTTT.

About this clone: The same CDR3 arises from other DNA sequences in this sample as well. The CDR3 nucleotides are TGCGCCAGCAGCTTTGGGGGATCCTACGAGCAGTACTTC. Encoded protein: CASSFGGSYEQYF. V gene TRBV5-1 combines with J gene TRBJ2-7; D possibly matches TRBD1 or TRBD2 (5 bases each). Germline lookup yields CDR1 SGHRS and CDR2 YFSETQ. V lost 2 bases and J 1 base, leaving 7 bases between the germline ends. The CDR3 spans 13 residues.

This clone was observed once. The chain uses TRBV5-4 and TRBJ1-1; TRBD1 matches 8 bases. The V gene's germline CDR1 is SGHNT and CDR2 YYREEE (reference sequence). With V trimmed by 1 base and J by 1 base, 0 bases remained unmatched. CDR3 length: 14 amino acids. CDR3 sequence (DNA): TGTGCCAGCAGCTTGACAGGGGGGAACACTGAAGCTTTCTTT. Translation: CASSLTGGNTEAFF.

In this sample, this clone turned up a few times. The chain is built from TRBV29-1 and TRBJ2-4; weak D call: TRBD2 (5 bases). CDR1 SQVTM and CDR2 ANQGSEA come from the germline V gene. With 7 bases removed from V and 8 bases from J, the gap between germline ends came to 15 bases. The CDR3 is made up of 12 amino acids. CDR3 loop: CSGGKTGDIQYF. DNA for the CDR3: TGCAGCGGAGGGAAGACTGGGGACATTCAGTACTTC.

The chain is built from TRBV5-4 and TRBJ1-6, with D hard to call. V dropped 6 bases and J dropped 7 bases, with 11 bases sitting between them. Germline V gene data show CDR1 as SGHNT and CDR2 as YYREEE (reference sequence). The CDR3 spans 13 residues. CDR3 nucleotide sequence: TGTGCCAGCAATCAAGGAGGGAATTCACCCCTCCACTTT. Translation: CASNQGGNSPLHF.

The gene calls are TRBV9 and TRBJ1-1; D not certain. This CDR3 contains 14 residues. With 3 bases removed from V and 3 bases from J, the gap between germline ends came to 12 bases. The V gene's germline CDR1 is SGDLS and CDR2 YYNGEE. The CDR3 here is CASSGGPGYTEAFF. CDR3 nucleotides: TGTGCCAGCAGCGGAGGCCCGGGGTACACTGAAGCTTTCTTT.

This clone appeared a single time. The chain recombines TRBV9 with TRBJ2-3, with a tentative D call TRBD2 (6 bases). Germline V CDR1 and CDR2: SGDLS, YYNGEE. V lost 4 bases, J lost 4 bases, and 19 bases lay in between. The CDR3 extends over 16 amino acids. CDR3 bases: TGTGCCAGCAGCTCCTTTGCGGGCCCGGGAGCAGATACGCAGTATTTT. Residues: CASSSFAGPGADTQYF.

This rearrangement joins TRBV9 to TRBJ1-2; no firm D call. The CDR3 extends over 12 amino acids. Trimming took off 4 bases at V and 7 bases at J, with 11 bases between the two ends. The germline V gene encodes CDR1 SGDLS and CDR2 YYNGEE. CDR3: CASSLWEFGYTF. As DNA, the CDR3 is TGTGCCAGCAGCTTATGGGAGTTTGGCTACACCTTC.

This chain joins TRBV6-1 and TRBJ2-1, with D tentatively TRBD2 (5 bases). Germline-derived CDR1 and CDR2 are MNHNS and SASEGT. Trimming took off 0 bases at V and 8 bases at J, with 8 bases between the two ends. The CDR3 is made up of 13 amino acids. The CDR3 protein is CASSEAPRDEQFF. In nucleotides, the CDR3 is TGTGCCAGCAGTGAAGCCCCGAGGGATGAGCAGTTCTTC.

The rearrangement links TRBV1 to TRBJ1-5. TRBV1 is a pseudogene. This CDR3 comprises 19 residues. CDR3 protein: CTSSRTPDPEGLSNQPQHF. The CDR3 DNA sequence: TGCACCAGCAGCCGCACGCCCGACCCCGAAGGCCTTAGCAATCAGCCCCAGCATTTT.

The V call is TRBV6-5, the J call TRBJ1-1; D remains ambiguous. CDR3 length: 15 residues. V lost 0 bases and J 2 bases, leaving 10 bases between the germline ends. Germline CDR1 reads MNHEY; CDR2 reads SVGAGI. In nucleotides, the CDR3 is TGTGCCAGCAGTTACTCGAGTACGGGAAACACTGAAGCTTTCTTT. It is translated as CASSYSSTGNTEAFF.

This clone was counted a few times. The chain links TRBV9 to TRBJ1-1; D unresolved. The CDR3 totals 13 residues. CDR1 SGDLS and CDR2 YYNGEE come from the germline V gene. Trimming took off 0 bases at V and 7 bases at J, with 10 bases between the two ends. The CDR3 DNA reads TGTGCCAGCAGCGTAGGCAGTAACGGTGAAGCTTTCTTT. This codes for CASSVGSNGEAFF.

The gene calls are TRBV5-4 and TRBJ1-2, with a tentative D call TRBD1 (5 bases). V lost 5 bases to trimming and J lost 3 bases, with 14 bases between them. The germline V gene encodes CDR1 SGHNT and CDR2 YYREEE (reference sequence). The CDR3 runs to 14 residues. CDR3 sequence: CASREKTEYYGYTF. CDR3 sequence (DNA): TGTGCCAGCAGGGAGAAGACAGAATACTATGGCTACACCTTC.

V is TRBV11-2 and J is TRBJ1-4; D perhaps matches TRBD1 (5 bases). V lost 10 bases to trimming and J lost 5 bases, with 14 bases between them. The germline CDR1 and CDR2 sequences are SGHAT and FQNNGV. The length of the CDR3 is 13 residues. The CDR3 nucleotides are TGTGCCACCGGTCAGGGACCGAATGAAAAACTGTTTTTT. Its protein is CATGQGPNEKLFF.

The chain has TRBV7-9 and TRBJ2-7; TRBD1 matches 10 bases. The CDR3 runs 16 residues. The germline V gene has CDR1 SEHNR and CDR2 FQNEAQ (reference sequence). Losses at the gene ends were 4 bases for V and 3 bases for J; bases not matched to a gene: 9. The CDR3 reads CASSSGVGTGVYEQYF. CDR3 nucleotides: TGTGCCAGCAGCTCTGGGGTTGGGACAGGGGTCTACGAGCAGTACTTC.

This sequence joins TRBV7-6 and TRBJ2-7, with 10 bases lining up with TRBD2. Germline CDR1 SGHVS, CDR2 FNYEAQ. CDR3 length equals 15 residues. V gave up 1 base and J gave up 3 bases; unmatched junction bases: 3. CDR3 nucleotides: TGTGCCAGCAGCTTAGAACCTAGCGGGGGCTACGAGCAGTACTTC. This gives the protein CASSLEPSGGYEQYF.

This chain connects TRBV10-3 to TRBJ2-3, with 8 bases identical to TRBD2. This CDR3 has 18 amino acids. V lost 5 bases to trimming and J lost 2 bases; unmatched junction nucleotides: 15. Looked up from germline, CDR1 is ENHRY and CDR2 is SYGVKD. The CDR3 loop reads CAISTVTRRGAYTDTQYF. The CDR3 region has the DNA TGTGCCATCAGTACCGTGACTAGGCGGGGGGCTTACACAGATACGCAGTATTTT.

On this clone itself: This sample includes further DNA sequences coding for the same CDR3. The chain links TRBV27 to TRBJ2-7; D uncertain. The germline gives CDR1 MNHEY, CDR2 SMNVEV (reference sequence). Trimming stripped 3 bases from V and 0 bases from J, with 6 bases between. CDR3 size: 13 residues. In DNA, the CDR3 is TGTGCCAGCAGTTTCCGATCCTCCTACGAGCAGTACTTC. Translation gives CASSFRSSYEQYF.

The chain couples TRBV6-5 to TRBJ2-7, with TRBD1 as a possible D gene (6 bases). The CDR3 totals 16 residues. In germline, CDR1 is MNHEY, CDR2 SVGAGI. The V gene lost 0 bases and the J gene lost 2 bases, with 14 bases spanning the gap. This CDR3 reads CASSYSTGQRAYEQYF. CDR3 DNA sequence: TGTGCCAGCAGTTACTCGACTGGACAGCGAGCCTACGAGCAGTACTTC.

This clone came up once. V and J are TRBV6-6 and TRBJ1-2; a weak D match, TRBD1 (5 bases). V was cut by 0 bases and J by 6 bases, with 8 bases left in between. The CDR3 contains 13 residues. Germline V CDR1 and CDR2: MNHNY, SVGAGI (reference sequence). Here the CDR3 DNA reads TGTGCCAGCAGTTACTCGCGAGGGGATGGCTACACCTTC. Protein product: CASSYSRGDGYTF.